Presented here are 14 T cell receptor beta chains from one specimen sequenced in a study of blood T cell repertoires in COVID-19. Profiling relied on immunoSEQ multiplex PCR, and the TCRdb table lists in-frame clones only, not all of them. The sample yields 300,000 to 400,000 clones, roughly 90% seen once. The source material was PBMCs or T cells enriched from blood (not recorded which). The source of these receptors is a man aged 55 to 70 who had recovered from COVID-19.

The chain employs TRBV2 and TRBJ1-1, with D unresolved. The CDR3 totals 12 residues. The germline gives CDR1 SNHLY, CDR2 FYNNEI. With 7 bases removed from V and 5 bases from J, the gap between germline ends came to 11 bases. The CDR3 region has the DNA TGTGCCAGCACCCGGGAAGGTACTGAAGCTTTCTTT. Residues: CASTREGTEAFF.

The chain joins TRBV3-1 (or the pseudogene TRBV3-2) to TRBJ1-3; TRBD1 might be the D (5 bases). Germline CDR1 LGHDT, CDR2 YNNKEL (reference sequence). This CDR3 region has 14 residues. The V and J ends lost 1 base and 8 bases respectively, with 12 bases between them. CDR3 protein: CASSQVVGGDTIYF. In DNA form, the CDR3 reads TGTGCCAGCAGCCAAGTTGTCGGAGGGGACACCATATATTTT.

This clone was seen a single time. The chain joins TRBV10-3 to TRBJ2-1; 8 bases fit TRBD2. The CDR3 spans 14 residues. The ends lost 2 bases at V and 8 bases at J; junction bases unmatched: 5. From germline, CDR1 is ENHRY and CDR2 SYGVKD. The CDR3 nucleotides are TGTGCCATCAGTGAGGGGACTAGTGGCGATGAGCAGTTCTTC. Translating it yields CAISEGTSGDEQFF.

As to this clone: The same CDR3 can be traced to other DNA sequences in this sample. The V and J genes are TRBV30 and TRBJ1-2; 7 bases fit TRBD1. With V trimmed by 2 bases and J by 4 bases, 4 bases remained unmatched. Germline V gene data show CDR1 as GTSNPN and CDR2 as SVGIG (reference sequence). CDR3 size: 13 residues. The CDR3: CAWSLTGTYGYTF. The CDR3 region has the DNA TGTGCCTGGAGTTTGACAGGGACCTATGGCTACACCTTC.

This chain uses TRBV7-2 with TRBJ1-2; 11 bases map to TRBD1. Trimming cost V 4 bases and J 5 bases; bases outside gene matches: 6. CDR3 size: 15 residues. Germline assignment: CDR1 SGHTA and CDR2 FQGNSA. Written as DNA, the CDR3 is TGTGCCAGCAGCTCCCGGGACAGGGGGGGGTATGGCTACACCTTC. Translated: CASSSRDRGGYGYTF.

The V gene is TRBV4-2, the J gene TRBJ1-4; no clear D. Germline V lookup: CDR1 LGHNA, CDR2 YNFKEQ. The CDR3 has 17 amino acids. Deletions cut 4 bases from V and 0 bases from J, with 15 bases between. The DNA of the CDR3 is TGTGCCAGCAGCCCCGGGGTGAGCACTTCAACTAATGAAAAACTGTTTTTT. Translating gives CASSPGVSTSTNEKLFF.

The chain is built from TRBV27 and TRBJ2-2; 11 bases map to TRBD2. The CDR3 length is 15 residues. The germline V gene encodes CDR1 MNHEY and CDR2 SMNVEV (reference sequence). J gave up 6 bases and V 4 bases, and 4 bases lay outside the gene matches. The CDR3 coding sequence is TGTGCCAGCAGTTACACTAGCGGGAGCGCCGGGGAGCTGTTTTTT. It translates to CASSYTSGSAGELFF.

The J gene is TRBJ1-5, the V gene TRBV5-4; tentative D call: TRBD1 (6 bases). This CDR3 spans 14 amino acids. CDR1 and CDR2 (germline): SGHNT, YYREEE (reference sequence). V was cut by 4 bases and J by 3 bases, with 11 bases left in between. The CDR3 spells CASSKQGINQPQHF. The CDR3 DNA reads as TGTGCCAGCAGCAAACAGGGAATCAATCAGCCCCAGCATTTT.

The rearrangement joins TRBV12-3 or TRBV12-4 to TRBJ1-1; maybe TRBD1 (5 bases). This CDR3 has 12 residues. Trimming took 5 bases from V and 8 from J, leaving 12 bases between them. The CDR3 here is CASSPDSTEAFF. In nucleotides, the CDR3 is TGTGCCAGCAGTCCTGACAGTACCGAAGCTTTCTTT.

This clone has a single count. The V call is TRBV19, the J call TRBJ2-2; no reliable D call. This CDR3 is built from 15 residues. Trimming left V 6 bases short and J 3 bases short, with 14 bases between. From germline, CDR1 is LNHDA and CDR2 SQIVND (reference sequence). The DNA for the CDR3 is TGTGCCAGTAGGGTTTGGCAGGTCCACACCGGGGAGCTGTTTTTT. Amino acids: CASRVWQVHTGELFF.

This clone was seen only a few times. The chain recombines TRBV4-2 with TRBJ2-2, with TRBD1 matching over 8 bases. J gave up 3 bases and V 1 base, and 7 bases lay outside the gene matches. This CDR3 is built from 17 residues. Germline CDR1 LGHNA, CDR2 YNFKEQ. CDR3 coding DNA: TGTGCCAGCAGCCAAGTCGCCCAGGGGGCTTACACCGGGGAGCTGTTTTTT. Protein: CASSQVAQGAYTGELFF.

The V gene is TRBV5-6, the J gene TRBJ1-1; a possible D gene is TRBD1 (5 bases). The ends were cut back, 2 bases at V and 3 bases at J, with 5 bases in the middle. Germline CDR1 SGHDT, CDR2 YYEEEE. The CDR3 contains 12 residues. In DNA form, the CDR3 reads TGTGCCAGCAGCTTAGGGGACACTGAAGCTTTCTTT. This codes for CASSLGDTEAFF. Full variable domain (remainder filled in from reference TRBV5-6 and TRBJ1-1): DAGVTQSPTHLIKTRGQQVTLRCSPKSGHDTVSWYQQALGQGPQFIFQYYEEEERQRGNFPDRFSGHQFPNYSSELNVNALLLGDSALYLCASSLGDTEAFFGQGTRLTVV.

V usage is TRBV7-2 and J usage is TRBJ2-3, with 15 bases aligning to TRBD2. The ends lost 1 base at V and 6 bases at J; junction bases unmatched: 5. The germline CDR1 and CDR2 sequences are SGHTA and FQGNSA. The CDR3 runs 17 residues. CDR3 loop: CASSLEGLAGGRDTQYF. The CDR3 nucleotides are TGTGCCAGCAGCTTAGAAGGACTAGCGGGGGGGCGGGATACGCAGTATTTT.

V usage is TRBV6-2 or TRBV6-3 and J usage is TRBJ1-5; D call uncertain. With 4 bases removed from V and 4 bases from J, the gap between germline ends came to 11 bases. The CDR3 totals 14 residues. Germline V gene sequence: CDR1 MNHEY, CDR2 SVGEGT. Written as DNA, the CDR3 is TGTGCCAGCAGTTTGGTAACAGCAAATCAGCCCCAGCATTTT. Translated, it gives CASSLVTANQPQHF.